This T cell receptor beta chain is drawn from a study of shared T cell receptors in the human thymus (dated by TCRdb to about 2021). General notes on the study: The study examined how self-reactive, shared T-cell receptor alpha chains are generated in the human thymus.

Libraries were made using the immunoSEQ multiplex PCR assay. TCRdb took this table from immuneACCESS and kept in-frame rearrangements with V and J called. Such tables lack part of the clones; where checked against another copy, unresolved V genes explain under half of the gap, and the rest is unexplained. For this sample the table gives about 540,000 clones, of which approximately 80% were detected only once. 0.013% of the sample lies in the top ten. This clone was recorded only once. The specificity of this receptor is unknown. No base quality information exists; no much larger clone differs at one position. V gives up 2 bases and J gives up 2 bases, and the segment between their germline ends measures 16 bases. The CDR3 numbers 17 residues from cysteine through phenylalanine. Only CDR3 DNA is held: 51 bases, read in frame from base 1. CDR1 MDHEN and CDR2 SYDVKM were looked up in the germline V gene.

The same data also went into a second study, on human thymus T cells. Per the second study: Immunologically healthy infants undergoing open corrective cardiac surgery for congenital heart defects in Finland were used as donors. The thymus tissue came from surgical resects taken out during corrective cardiac surgery. Biased V and J gene segment usage appeared to be present in both thymic and peripheral blood repertoires. According to the related research, thymic TCR repertoires were highly overlapping among unrelated individuals. The study described the TCR alpha and beta repertoires in under ten infant thymus samples and four matching peripheral blood samples. Donor ages ranged from 7 to 244 days, and the cohort comprised roughly 6 male and two female infants. Thymocytes were mechanically released from the tissue and were stored as pellets of roughly 9-33 million cells at -70 degrees C. A QIAsymphony instrument was used to extract genomic DNA from frozen cell pellets. TCRB and TCRAD loci were amplified from a standardized quantity of quality-controlled genomic DNA using the immunoSEQ multiplex PCR assay. Amplicons spanned the V(D)J region at a length sufficient to cover the CDR3 and identify V and J genes. The commercial immunoSEQ service was used to sequence amplicons on an Illumina platform. Primer bias and sequencing errors were corrected as previously described, and TCRAD and TCRB were defined on the basis of the IMGT database. Repertoires were analysed with immunoSEQ Analyzer 3.0 and VDJTools, covering basic statistics, V/J segment usage, diversity estimates, rarefaction and pairwise overlap. Chao1, ChaoE, Efron-Thisted, Shannon and inverse Simpson indices were used to estimate diversity, which was also estimated on datasets down-sampled to the smallest sample. For repertoire overlap, CDR3 nucleotide sequence, V gene and J gene had to match strictly, and clustering was done by Jaccard-based multidimensional scaling. On average, thymus samples gave about 750,000 unique TCRB clonotypes, whereas blood samples gave about 84,000.

Sequencing used thymocytes. Recombination linked TRBV28 to TRBJ2-1; TRBD2 could be the D gene, as 6 bases match. This TCR was sampled from a boy younger than two with a congenital heart defect. Donor details come from another sample of the same person, matched by shared clones. The sequenced DNA: TGTGCCAGCAGTTTACTCTATACTAGCACGACCTACAATGAGCAGTTCTTC. Translation gives CASSLLYTSTTYNEQFF.